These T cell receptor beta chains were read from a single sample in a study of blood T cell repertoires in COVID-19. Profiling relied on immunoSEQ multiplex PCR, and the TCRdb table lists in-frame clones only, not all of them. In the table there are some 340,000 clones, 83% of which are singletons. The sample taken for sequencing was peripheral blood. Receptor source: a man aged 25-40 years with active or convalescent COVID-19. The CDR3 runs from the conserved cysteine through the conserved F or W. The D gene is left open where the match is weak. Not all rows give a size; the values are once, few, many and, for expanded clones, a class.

cdr3_aa: CASSIADGLPNEKLFF
cdr3_nt: TGTGCCAGTAGTATAGCGGACGGACTTCCTAATGAAAAACTGTTTTTT
j_call: TRBJ1-4
clone_size: NA
v_call: TRBV19
d_call: NA

cdr3_aa: CASSFRTSGGFEDEQFF
cdr3_nt: TGTGCCAGCAGCTTTCGGACTAGCGGGGGTTTCGAAGATGAGCAGTTCTTC
j_call: TRBJ2-1
clone_size: NA
v_call: TRBV3-1/TRBV3-2
d_call: TRBD2

cdr3_aa: CASSQNLEPDTQYF
cdr3_nt: TGCGCCAGCAGCCAGAACCTCGAGCCAGATACGCAGTATTTT
j_call: TRBJ2-3
clone_size: few
v_call: TRBV4-3
d_call: NA

cdr3_aa: CASSLQAYNEQFF
cdr3_nt: TGTGCCAGCAGCTTACAAGCGTACAATGAGCAGTTCTTC
j_call: TRBJ2-1
clone_size: NA
v_call: TRBV11-2
d_call: NA

cdr3_aa: CAKIVAREGLKETQYF
cdr3_nt: TGTGCCAAGATCGTAGCGCGGGAGGGCCTCAAAGAGACCCAGTACTTC
j_call: TRBJ2-5
clone_size: NA
v_call: TRBV21-1
d_call: NA

cdr3_aa: CASSLGVPRGGYTF
cdr3_nt: TGCGCCAGCAGCTTGGGTGTGCCGCGGGGCGGCTACACCTTC
j_call: TRBJ1-2
clone_size: NA
v_call: TRBV5-1
d_call: NA

cdr3_aa: CASSQDPLADTEAFF
cdr3_nt: TGCGCCAGCAGCCAAGACCCCCTCGCGGACACTGAAGCTTTCTTT
j_call: TRBJ1-1
clone_size: NA
v_call: TRBV4-3
d_call: NA

cdr3_aa: CASSHRQGPYEQYF
cdr3_nt: TGTGCCAGCAGCCACCGACAGGGTCCCTACGAGCAGTACTTC
j_call: TRBJ2-7
clone_size: NA
v_call: TRBV4-2
d_call: TRBD1

cdr3_aa: CASSSPLTDTQYF
cdr3_nt: TGTGCCAGCAGTTCCCCTCTCACAGATACGCAGTATTTT
j_call: TRBJ2-3
clone_size: NA
v_call: TRBV27
d_call: NA

cdr3_aa: CASSRSGTEAFF
cdr3_nt: TGTGCCAGCAGTCGATCGGGGACTGAAGCTTTCTTT
j_call: TRBJ1-1
clone_size: NA
v_call: TRBV12-3/TRBV12-4
d_call: NA

cdr3_aa: CASSTRLAGVGELFF
cdr3_nt: TGTGCCAGTAGTACAAGACTAGCGGGAGTCGGGGAGCTGTTTTTT
j_call: TRBJ2-2
clone_size: NA
v_call: TRBV19
d_call: TRBD2

cdr3_aa: CASSEDRGRGFEQFF
cdr3_nt: TGTGCCAGCAGTGAAGACAGGGGTCGGGGGTTTGAGCAGTTCTTC
j_call: TRBJ2-1
clone_size: NA
v_call: TRBV28
d_call: TRBD1

cdr3_aa: CASSPKLAGGYQYF
cdr3_nt: TGTGCCAGCAGCCCGAAACTAGCGGGGGGGTATCAGTACTTC
j_call: TRBJ2-7
clone_size: once
v_call: TRBV7-2
d_call: TRBD2

cdr3_aa: CASSYSQGRHTEAFF
cdr3_nt: TGTGCCAGCAGTTACTCACAGGGGAGGCACACTGAAGCTTTCTTT
j_call: TRBJ1-1
clone_size: NA
v_call: TRBV6-2/TRBV6-3
d_call: TRBD1

cdr3_aa: CASSLRPLYEQYF
cdr3_nt: TGTGCCAGCAGCTTAAGGCCCCTGTACGAGCAGTACTTC
j_call: TRBJ2-7
clone_size: NA
v_call: TRBV7-3
d_call: NA

cdr3_aa: CAISAGIGEGEQYF
cdr3_nt: TGTGCCATCAGTGCTGGAATAGGCGAGGGAGAGCAGTACTTC
j_call: TRBJ2-7
clone_size: NA
v_call: TRBV10-3
d_call: NA